This T cell receptor beta chain is from a study of regulatory T cells in long-lasting Graves disease. Building of the TCR beta libraries involved iRepertoire HTBI primers and Arm-PCR of CDR3 regions. A single record per CDR3 protein comes from TCRdb applying MiXCR to the multiplex PCR reads. Found here are 520,000 or so distinct CDR3 sequences, around 11% of them singletons; the top ten hold around 9.3%. This clonotype was seen more than once but under ten times. The time point is: newly diagnosed GD, antithyroid drugs for less than 3 months. After RNA was extracted from PBMCs, the TCR library was made from it. It was American Thyroid Association guidelines that determined Graves' disease diagnosis. These same data were also listed under a study on T cells in Graves' hyperthyroidism and ophthalmopathy.

The sequence derives from a woman in her 30s with Graves disease. This sample comprised peripheral blood mononuclear cells (PBMCs), obtained at new diagnosis, from a patient treated with antithyroid drugs.

CDR3 amino acids: CASSRRIAETQYF. As DNA, the CDR3 is TGTGCCAGTAGTAGACGGATAGCAGAGACCCAGTACTTC. This chain joins TRBV19 and TRBJ2-5; D uncertain. The CDR3 runs 13 residues. Trimming pared 4 bases from V and 4 bases from J, leaving 10 bases between. CDR1 is LNHDA, CDR2 SQIVND, per germline (reference sequence).